The text below deals with one T cell receptor beta chain. Clones were sequenced by immunoSEQ multiplex PCR, and TCRdb holds only the in-frame ones, with some missing. The sample records 45,000 or so clones, around 92% being singletons. The data originate from a study of T cell changes during pregnancy in multiple sclerosis. Germline CDR1 SGHTA, CDR2 FQGTGA. Trimming took 5 bases from V and 5 from J, leaving 16 bases between them. The CDR3 is 15 amino acids. The sample in question was CD8+ T cells from peripheral blood mononuclear cells, obtained after pregnancy. The chain couples TRBV7-3 to TRBJ2-1; D is possibly TRBD2 (7 bases). The receptor was derived from a female donor with multiple sclerosis, enrolled in a pregnancy study. Here the CDR3 DNA reads TGTGCCAGCAGCCAGAGGGGGGGCATCAACAATGAGCAGTTCTTC. Translated, it gives CASSQRGGINNEQFF.